The rows below give T cell receptor beta chains drawn from one sample of a study of spatial heterogeneity in lung cancer. TCRdb re-called the 5' RACE reads through MiXCR, storing one row per CDR3 protein. The sample gives approximately 12,000 distinct CDR3 sequences, approximately 4.6% of which show up once; approximately 25% is in the top ten. This sample comprised lung tumor tissue, obtained at surgery. All receptors derive from a male donor with early-stage non-small cell lung cancer. The CDR3 runs from the conserved cysteine through the conserved F or W. A D gene is named only where the DNA matches it firmly. Only part of the rows carry a size: once, few, many, or a class if the clone is expanded.

clone size | J gene | V gene | D gene | CDR3 protein | CDR3 DNA
few | TRBJ2-7 | TRBV27 | TRBD1 | CASRRTGGANEQYF | TGTGCCAGCAGGCGGACAGGGGGCGCGAACGAGCAGTACTTC
few | TRBJ2-7 | TRBV14 | - | CASSPTWGRLTYEQYF | TGTGCCAGCAGCCCCACATGGGGCAGACTCACCTACGAGCAGTACTTC
many | TRBJ1-1 | TRBV7-6 | TRBD1 | CASSFQTGEVTEAFF | TGTGCCAGCAGCTTCCAGACAGGGGAAGTCACTGAAGCTTTCTTT
- | TRBJ1-1 | TRBV29-1 | TRBD1 | CSVEKQGDTEAFF | TGCAGCGTTGAAAAACAGGGGGACACTGAAGCTTTCTTT
many | TRBJ1-4 | TRBV12-3/TRBV12-4 | - | CASSLQGEKLFF | TGTGCCAGCAGTTTACAGGGGGAAAAACTGTTTTTT
- | TRBJ1-2 | TRBV7-9 | - | CASSLSGMDGYTF | TGTGCCAGCAGCTTATCAGGGATGGATGGCTACACCTTC
few | TRBJ2-2 | TRBV6-5 | TRBD2 | CASSPLAGGPTGELFF | TGTGCCAGCAGTCCCCTAGCGGGGGGGCCAACCGGGGAGCTGTTTTTT
many | TRBJ2-1 | TRBV14 | - | CASSHKGRGEQFF | TGTGCCAGCAGCCACAAGGGACGGGGTGAGCAGTTCTTC
many | TRBJ1-6 | TRBV20-1 | - | CSASVSSSYNSPLHF | TGCAGTGCTAGCGTCAGCAGCTCCTATAATTCACCCCTCCACTTT
many | TRBJ1-1 | TRBV20-1 | - | CSASLGVEAFF | TGCAGTGCTAGTTTAGGGGTTGAAGCTTTCTTT
- | TRBJ2-7 | TRBV5-4 | - | CASSPSGVAKENF | TGTGCCAGCAGCCCCTCGGGTGTAGCGAAGGAAAACTTC
many | TRBJ1-2 | TRBV7-2 | - | CASSLRTLYGYTF | TGTGCCAGCAGCTTAAGGACACTCTATGGCTACACCTTC
many | TRBJ2-1 | TRBV7-2 | - | CASSQASSYNEQFF | TGTGCCAGCAGCCAGGCTTCCTCCTACAATGAGCAGTTCTTC
many | TRBJ2-3 | TRBV2 | - | CASNQGEGTDTQYF | TGTGCCAGCAACCAGGGGGAGGGCACAGATACGCAGTATTTT
medium-sized | TRBJ2-1 | TRBV7-9 | - | CASSLLRDTRRGEQFF | TGTGCCAGCAGCCTCCTTCGGGACACTAGACGGGGTGAGCAGTTCTTC
many | TRBJ1-2 | TRBV24-1 | - | CATLAGPGYGYTF | TGTGCCACCTTAGCCGGTCCGGGCTATGGCTACACCTTC
many | TRBJ2-3 | TRBV20-1 | TRBD2 | CSAPSGVTDTQYF | TGCAGTGCCCCTAGCGGGGTCACAGATACGCAGTATTTT
few | TRBJ2-5 | TRBV5-1 | - | CASSVGLDPLHQETQYF | TGCGCCAGCAGCGTGGGACTGGACCCGCTCCACCAAGAGACCCAGTACTTC
medium-sized | TRBJ1-5 | TRBV15 | - | CATSRDWGPNQPQHF | TGTGCCACCAGCAGAGATTGGGGACCGAATCAGCCCCAGCATTTT
many | TRBJ1-3 | TRBV20-1 | - | CSVSNPAISGNTIYF | TGCAGTGTAAGCAACCCGGCCATCTCTGGAAACACCATATATTTT
- | TRBJ2-7 | TRBV12-3/TRBV12-4 | TRBD1 | CASSRTGASYEQYF | TGTGCCAGCAGCAGGACAGGGGCCTCCTACGAGCAGTACTTC
many | TRBJ2-1 | TRBV20-1 | - | CSATSGHTSTNEQFF | TGCAGTGCAACGTCGGGACATACGTCTACGAATGAGCAGTTCTTC
many | TRBJ2-1 | TRBV5-6 | - | CASSLVGPRYRVIYNEQFF | TGTGCCAGCAGCTTGGTCGGCCCCAGGTATCGGGTCATCTACAATGAGCAGTTCTTC
- | TRBJ1-6 | TRBV4-3 | - | CASSQDLGRHSYNSPLHF | TGCGCCAGCAGCCAAGATTTAGGGCGTCACTCCTATAATTCACCCCTCCACTTT
many | TRBJ2-2 | TRBV5-1 | - | CASSLTGSTGELFF | TGCGCCAGCAGCTTGACGGGAAGCACCGGGGAGCTGTTTTTT
many | TRBJ1-1 | TRBV6-2/TRBV6-3 | - | CASSSPSRGTEAFF | TGTGCCAGCAGTTCCCCCTCACGGGGCACTGAAGCTTTCTTT
many | TRBJ2-5 | TRBV7-9 | - | CASSASSETQYF | TGTGCCAGCAGTGCTTCCTCGGAGACCCAGTACTTC
- | TRBJ1-1 | TRBV20-1 | - | CSASPSGGNTEAFF | TGCAGTGCTAGCCCTAGTGGGGGGAACACTGAAGCTTTCTTT
medium-sized | TRBJ1-1 | TRBV13 | - | CASSQQRGTEAFF | TGTGCCAGCAGCCAGCAGCGGGGCACTGAAGCTTTCTTT
medium-sized | TRBJ2-2 | TRBV5-1 | - | CASSLVSNTGELFF | TGCGCCAGCAGCTTGGTTTCGAACACCGGGGAGCTGTTTTTT
many | TRBJ1-2 | TRBV10-3 | - | CAISEGSGYTF | TGTGCCATCAGTGAGGGCAGTGGCTACACCTTC
few | TRBJ1-3 | TRBV30 | - | CAWSVVSLSGNTIYF | TGTGCCTGGAGTGTGGTTTCCCTCTCTGGAAACACCATATATTTT
many | TRBJ1-6 | TRBV15 | - | CATSRNTNSPLHF | TGTGCCACCAGCAGAAATACCAATTCACCCCTCCACTTT
many | TRBJ1-5 | TRBV19 | TRBD1 | CASSTIQGVDQPQHF | TGTGCCAGTAGTACCATACAGGGGGTGGATCAGCCCCAGCATTTT
medium-sized | TRBJ2-1 | TRBV13 | - | CASSRTGYNEQFF | TGTGCCAGCAGCCGGACGGGTTACAATGAGCAGTTCTTC
hyperexpanded | TRBJ1-1 | TRBV12-3/TRBV12-4 | - | CASSYRLNTEAFF | TGTGCCAGCAGTTACCGCCTGAACACTGAAGCTTTCTTT
many | TRBJ2-3 | TRBV28 | - | CASSSGTPGGTDTQYF | TGTGCCAGCAGTTCCGGGACTCCAGGGGGCACAGATACGCAGTATTTT
many | TRBJ1-1 | TRBV12-3/TRBV12-4 | TRBD1 | CASSLIRQGNTEAFF | TGTGCCAGCAGTTTAATCCGACAGGGGAACACTGAAGCTTTCTTT
many | TRBJ2-3 | TRBV12-3/TRBV12-4 | TRBD1 | CASIRDRGTDTQYF | TGTGCCAGCATACGGGACAGGGGCACAGATACGCAGTATTTT
many | TRBJ2-2 | TRBV10-3 | TRBD1 | CAISEGTGDTGELFF | TGTGCCATCAGTGAGGGGACAGGGGACACCGGGGAGCTGTTTTTT
many | TRBJ2-5 | TRBV7-2 | TRBD2 | CASSLAVFSGGAIGTQYF | TGTGCCAGCAGCTTAGCGGTTTTTAGCGGGGGGGCCATAGGGACCCAGTACTTC
many | TRBJ2-3 | TRBV7-2 | TRBD1 | CASNRQGQYAQYF | TGTGCCAGCAATCGACAGGGCCAATACGCGCAGTATTTT
- | TRBJ2-6 | TRBV29-1 | - | CSVEDQNSGANVLTF | TGCAGCGTTGAAGACCAGAACTCTGGGGCCAACGTCCTGACTTTC
- | TRBJ2-1 | TRBV5-1 | TRBD2 | CASSLALLAGGNEQFF | TGCGCCAGCAGCTTGGCCCTACTAGCGGGAGGGAATGAGCAGTTCTTC
- | TRBJ2-3 | TRBV20-1 | TRBD2 | CSTSSGRDDTQYF | TGCAGCACGTCTAGCGGGAGGGACGATACGCAGTATTTT
few | TRBJ2-1 | TRBV7-2 | - | CASSQDLSYNEQFF | TGTGCCAGCAGCCAAGACCTAAGCTACAATGAGCAGTTCTTC
few | TRBJ1-2 | TRBV20-1 | - | CSALIYRAIYGYTF | TGCAGTGCTCTCATCTACAGGGCTATCTATGGCTACACCTTC
few | TRBJ2-3 | TRBV6-6 | - | CASSYSPGDTQYF | TGTGCCAGCAGTTACTCTCCAGGGGATACGCAGTATTTT
many | TRBJ2-5 | TRBV5-4 | TRBD1 | CASSFTGGQETQYF | TGTGCCAGCAGCTTTACTGGGGGACAGGAGACCCAGTACTTC
many | TRBJ1-2 | TRBV5-1 | - | CASSLDSNYGYTF | TGCGCCAGCAGCCTGGACAGCAACTATGGCTACACCTTC
- | TRBJ1-5 | TRBV7-9 | TRBD1 | CASSSDRANQPQHF | TGTGCCAGCAGCTCCGACAGGGCCAATCAGCCCCAGCATTTT